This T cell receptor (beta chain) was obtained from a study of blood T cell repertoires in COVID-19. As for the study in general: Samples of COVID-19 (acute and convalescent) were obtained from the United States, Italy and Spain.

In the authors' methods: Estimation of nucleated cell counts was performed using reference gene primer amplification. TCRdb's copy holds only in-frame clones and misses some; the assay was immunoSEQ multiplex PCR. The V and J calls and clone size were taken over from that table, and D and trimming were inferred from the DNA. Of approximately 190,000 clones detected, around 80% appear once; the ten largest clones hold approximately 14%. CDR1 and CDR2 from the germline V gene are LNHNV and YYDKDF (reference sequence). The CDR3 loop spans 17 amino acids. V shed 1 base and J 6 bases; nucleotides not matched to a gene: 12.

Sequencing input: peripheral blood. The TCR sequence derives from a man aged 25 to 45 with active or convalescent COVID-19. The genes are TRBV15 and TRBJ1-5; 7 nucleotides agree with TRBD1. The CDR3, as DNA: TGTGCCACCAGCAGAGTTTCGGACAGGAACGGCATTCAGCCCCAGCATTTT. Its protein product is CATSRVSDRNGIQPQHF.